The next 9 T cell receptor beta chains were all read from a single sample in a study of blood T cell repertoires in COVID-19 (TCRdb year 2020). Library creation used the immunoSEQ multiplex PCR assay. TCRdb took over this immuneACCESS table, retaining in-frame rearrangements with V and J assigned. Such tables are incomplete; in checked studies, under half of the missing clones stem from an unresolved V gene, and the remainder is unexplained. The sample has 200,000 to 250,000 clones on record, around 84% of them singletons. The ten most abundant clones make up about 9% of the sample. Sequencing input: peripheral blood. The receptors originated from a man aged 45-60 years with active or convalescent COVID-19.

This rearrangement joins TRBV5-8 to TRBJ1-6; weak D call: TRBD1 (6 bases). There are 14 residues in the CDR3. Trimming removed 4 bases from V and 6 bases from J, with 11 bases in between. Germline V gene data show CDR1 as SGHTS and CDR2 as YDEGEE. In DNA form, the CDR3 reads TGTGCCAGCAGCGTGGACAGAGCTAATTCACCCCTCCACTTT. Translation: CASSVDRANSPLHF.

V gene TRBV28 combines with J gene TRBJ1-6; TRBD1 is a possible D gene (5 bases). Germline V gene lookup returns CDR1 MDHEN and CDR2 SYDVKM. V lost 3 bases, J lost 0 bases, and 12 bases lay in between. There are 17 residues in the CDR3. CDR3 in DNA: TGTGCCAGCAGTTTTATGGGGGGGAGCTCCTATAATTCACCCCTCCACTTT. This sequence encodes CASSFMGGSSYNSPLHF.

The chain recombines TRBV4-2 with TRBJ1-2; the match to TRBD1 covers 11 bases. CDR1 is LGHNA, CDR2 YNFKEQ, per germline. With 4 bases clipped from V and 8 bases from J, the junction kept 12 bases outside the gene matches. The CDR3 has 16 residues. The CDR3 sequence: CASSRSVGQGGLGYTF. The CDR3 DNA sequence: TGTGCCAGCAGCCGCAGCGTGGGACAGGGGGGTTTAGGCTACACCTTC.

V usage is TRBV5-5 and J usage is TRBJ1-1; no clear D gene. The CDR3 consists of 13 residues. Germline-derived CDR1 and CDR2 are SGHKS and YYEKEE (reference sequence). V lost 2 bases to trimming and J lost 7 bases, with 12 bases between them. Here the CDR3 reads CASSFSNGDEAFF. The CDR3 DNA sequence: TGTGCCAGCAGCTTTTCCAACGGTGATGAAGCTTTCTTT. The variable domain in full, completed from reference TRBV5-5 and TRBJ1-1, reads DAGVTQSPTHLIKTRGQQVTLRCSPISGHKSVSWYQQVLGQGPQFIFQYYEKEERGRGNFPDRFSARQFPNYSSELNVNALLLGDSALYLCASSFSNGDEAFFGQGTRLTVV.

The J gene is TRBJ1-1, the V gene TRBV27; D gene ambiguous. The germline V and J ends were trimmed by 1 base and 2 bases, with 17 bases remaining between them. The CDR3 loop spans 17 amino acids. From germline, CDR1 is MNHEY and CDR2 SMNVEV (reference sequence). In DNA form, the CDR3 reads TGTGCCAGCAGTTTATTTTCCCCTGGCGGAGCTAACACTGAAGCTTTCTTT. Translation gives CASSLFSPGGANTEAFF.

The CDR3 spells CASSQEPGVIYNEQFF. The CDR3, as DNA: TGCGCCAGCAGCCAAGAACCGGGAGTCATCTACAATGAGCAGTTCTTC. This sequence joins TRBV4-3 and TRBJ2-1; D perhaps matches TRBD2 (6 bases). The CDR3 covers 16 residues. Germline loops: CDR1 LGHNA, CDR2 YSLEER. V dropped 0 bases and J dropped 3 bases, with 12 bases sitting between them.

This clone has more than one count but fewer than ten. The chain is built from TRBV7-2 and TRBJ2-5, with unresolved D. V was shortened by 4 bases and J by 1 base, with 10 bases between the two germline ends. The CDR3 totals 14 residues. From germline, CDR1 is SGHTA and CDR2 FQGNSA. In nucleotides, the CDR3 is TGTGCCAGCAGCTCTACTGGTGGCCAAGAGACCCAGTACTTC. Translated, it gives CASSSTGGQETQYF.

The V call is TRBV19, the J call TRBJ2-1; 9 nucleotides align to TRBD1. J gave up 7 bases and V 3 bases, and 13 bases lay outside the gene matches. CDR1 LNHDA and CDR2 SQIVND come from the germline V gene (reference sequence). The CDR3 runs 17 residues. DNA for the CDR3: TGTGCCAGTAGTATTCGTATGGGACAGGGAGTGAAGAATGAGCAGTTCTTC. Residues: CASSIRMGQGVKNEQFF.

The J gene is TRBJ1-6, the V gene TRBV18; 7 bases match TRBD1. V dropped 3 bases and J dropped 6; count of bases not matched to a gene: 5. The CDR3 consists of 15 residues. Germline V lookup: CDR1 KGHSH, CDR2 LQKENI. This CDR3 reads CASSPQTGINSPLHF. The CDR3, as DNA: TGTGCCAGCTCACCGCAGACAGGGATTAATTCACCCCTCCACTTT.